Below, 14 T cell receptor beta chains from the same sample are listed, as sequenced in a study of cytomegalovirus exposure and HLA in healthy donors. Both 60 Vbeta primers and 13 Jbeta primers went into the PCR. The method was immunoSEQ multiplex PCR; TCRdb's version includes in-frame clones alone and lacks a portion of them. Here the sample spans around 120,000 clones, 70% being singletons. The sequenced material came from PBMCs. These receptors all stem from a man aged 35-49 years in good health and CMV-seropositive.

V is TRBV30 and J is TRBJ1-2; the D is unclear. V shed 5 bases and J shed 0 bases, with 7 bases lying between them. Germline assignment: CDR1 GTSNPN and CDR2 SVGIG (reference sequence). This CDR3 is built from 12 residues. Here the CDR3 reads CAWSLANYGYTF. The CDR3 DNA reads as TGTGCCTGGTCCCTAGCTAACTATGGCTACACCTTC.

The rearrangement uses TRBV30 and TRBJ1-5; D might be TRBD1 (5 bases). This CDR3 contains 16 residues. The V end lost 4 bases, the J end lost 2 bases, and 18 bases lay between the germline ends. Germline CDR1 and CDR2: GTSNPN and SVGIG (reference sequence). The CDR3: CAWTLAGDHGNQPQHF. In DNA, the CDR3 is TGTGCCTGGACCCTAGCGGGGGACCATGGCAATCAGCCCCAGCATTTT.

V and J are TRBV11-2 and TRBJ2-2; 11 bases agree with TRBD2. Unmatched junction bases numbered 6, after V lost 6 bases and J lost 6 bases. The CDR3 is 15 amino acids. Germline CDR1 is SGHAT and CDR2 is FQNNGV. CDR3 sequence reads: CASSYTGLAAGELFF. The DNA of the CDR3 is TGTGCCAGCAGTTACACGGGACTAGCGGCCGGGGAGCTGTTTTTT.

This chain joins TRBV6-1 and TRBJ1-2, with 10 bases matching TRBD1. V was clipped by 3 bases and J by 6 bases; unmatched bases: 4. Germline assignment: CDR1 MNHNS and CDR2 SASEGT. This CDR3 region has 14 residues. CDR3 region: CASSDPTGGHGYTF. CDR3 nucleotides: TGTGCCAGCAGTGATCCGACAGGGGGCCATGGCTACACCTTC.

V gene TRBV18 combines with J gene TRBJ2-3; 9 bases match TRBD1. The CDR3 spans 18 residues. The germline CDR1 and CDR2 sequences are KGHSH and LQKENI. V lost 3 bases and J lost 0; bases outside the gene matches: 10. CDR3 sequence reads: CASSPIRTGTGSTDTQYF. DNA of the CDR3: TGTGCCAGCTCACCGATCAGAACCGGGACAGGGAGCACAGATACGCAGTATTTT. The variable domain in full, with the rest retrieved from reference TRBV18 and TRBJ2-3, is NAGVMQNPRHLVRRRGQEARLRCSPMKGHSHVYWYRQLPEEGLKFMVYLQKENIIDESGMPKERFSAEFPKEGPSILRIQQVVRGDSAAYFCASSPIRTGTGSTDTQYFGPGTRLTVL.

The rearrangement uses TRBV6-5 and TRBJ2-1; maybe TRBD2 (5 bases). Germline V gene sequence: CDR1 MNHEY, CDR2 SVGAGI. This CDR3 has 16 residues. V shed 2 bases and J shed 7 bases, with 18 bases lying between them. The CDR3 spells CASSYNPTRRGNEQFF. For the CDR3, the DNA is TGTGCCAGCAGTTACAACCCTACCCGTAGAGGGAATGAGCAGTTCTTC.

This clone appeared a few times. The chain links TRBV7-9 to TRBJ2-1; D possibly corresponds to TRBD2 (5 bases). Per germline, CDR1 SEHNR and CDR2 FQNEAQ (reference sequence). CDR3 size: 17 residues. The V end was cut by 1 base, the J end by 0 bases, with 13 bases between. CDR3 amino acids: CASSLVGGGLSYNEQFF. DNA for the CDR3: TGTGCCAGCAGCTTAGTGGGTGGAGGCCTCTCCTACAATGAGCAGTTCTTC.

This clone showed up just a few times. CDR3 loop: CASSTLEGANEQFF. The CDR3 nucleotides read TGTGCCAGCAGCACCTTGGAGGGGGCCAATGAGCAGTTCTTC. V usage is TRBV7-9 and J usage is TRBJ2-1; a weak D match, TRBD1 (7 bases). Germline V gene data show CDR1 as SEHNR and CDR2 as FQNEAQ (reference sequence). The CDR3 is made up of 14 amino acids. Trimming pared 5 bases from V and 6 bases from J, leaving 14 bases between.

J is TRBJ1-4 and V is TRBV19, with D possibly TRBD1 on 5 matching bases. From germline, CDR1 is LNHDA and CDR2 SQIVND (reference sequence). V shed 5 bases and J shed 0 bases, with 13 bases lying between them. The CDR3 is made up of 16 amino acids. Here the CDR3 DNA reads TGTGCCAGTAGTCCGGGGGTCGGGGCAACTAATGAAAAACTGTTTTTT. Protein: CASSPGVGATNEKLFF.

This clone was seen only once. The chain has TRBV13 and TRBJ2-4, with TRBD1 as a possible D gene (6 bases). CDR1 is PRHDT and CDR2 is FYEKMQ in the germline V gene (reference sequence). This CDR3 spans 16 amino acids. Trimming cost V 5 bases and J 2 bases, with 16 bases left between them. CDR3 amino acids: CASSARGSSSKNIQYF. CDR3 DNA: TGTGCCAGCAGCGCGAGGGGGAGTTCGTCCAAAAACATTCAGTACTTC.

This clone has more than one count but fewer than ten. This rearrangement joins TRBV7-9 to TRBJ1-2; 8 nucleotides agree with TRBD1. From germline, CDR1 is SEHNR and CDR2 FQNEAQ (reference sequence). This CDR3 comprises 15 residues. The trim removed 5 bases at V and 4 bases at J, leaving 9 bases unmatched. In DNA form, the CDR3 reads TGTGCCAGCAGCCCTGGACAGGGAAGCTCCTATGGCTACACCTTC. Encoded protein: CASSPGQGSSYGYTF.

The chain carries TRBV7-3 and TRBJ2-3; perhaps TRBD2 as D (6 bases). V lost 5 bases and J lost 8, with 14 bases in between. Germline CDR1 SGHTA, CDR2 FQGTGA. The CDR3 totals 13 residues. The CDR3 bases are TGTGCCAGCAGCGGTCAGCCCGGGGGTACGCAGTATTTT. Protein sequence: CASSGQPGGTQYF.

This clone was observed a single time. The CDR3 loop reads CASSPQTGPSRETQYF. CDR3 coding DNA: TGTGCCAGCTCACCACAAACAGGGCCCTCCCGGGAGACCCAGTACTTC. V usage is TRBV18 and J usage is TRBJ2-5, with D perhaps TRBD1 (6 bases). The CDR3 has 16 residues. V was clipped by 1 base and J by 5 bases, with 17 bases between them. Germline V gene lookup returns CDR1 KGHSH and CDR2 LQKENI.

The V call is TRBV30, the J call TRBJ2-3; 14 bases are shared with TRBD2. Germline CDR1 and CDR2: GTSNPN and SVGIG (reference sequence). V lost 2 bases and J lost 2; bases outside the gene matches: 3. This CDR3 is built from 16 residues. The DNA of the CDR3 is TGTGCCTGGAGTCCGGGACTAGCGGGAGCCACAGATACGCAGTATTTT. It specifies CAWSPGLAGATDTQYF.